The present T cell receptor beta chain was sequenced within a study of human T cells and chemical hapten exposure. TCRdb redid the calling of the RACE reads with MiXCR, one entry per CDR3 protein. The sample has approximately 82,000 distinct CDR3 sequences; around 6.7% are singletons. This clonotype came up many times. This CDR3 contains 15 residues. The trim removed 3 bases at V and 4 bases at J, leaving 4 bases unmatched. The V gene's germline CDR1 is SGHTA and CDR2 FQGNSA. Time point specified: patch test 2, 6 weeks after DPC sensitization. Sample treatment: therapeutic diphenylcyclopropenone sensitization with weekly scalp DPC.

V usage is TRBV7-2 and J usage is TRBJ1-1; 11 bases match TRBD1. The sequences come from whole blood, collected in connection with sensitization to the hapten diphenylcyclopropenone (DPC). The source of this sequence is a woman in her twenties or thirties with alopecia areata. Some clones in this sample may be carry-over from other donors' samples. The CDR3 nucleotides are TGTGCCAGCAGCTTTACGGGACAGGGGGTCACTGAAGCTTTCTTT. Translation: CASSFTGQGVTEAFF.